The 21 T cell receptor beta chains below come from one sample, sequenced in a study of blood T cell repertoires in COVID-19. Clones were sequenced by immunoSEQ multiplex PCR, and TCRdb holds only the in-frame ones, with some missing. Among fewer than 85,000 clones listed, less than 95% were seen once. What was sequenced was peripheral blood. These receptors originate from a woman aged 45-65 years in a cohort sampled during active COVID-19.

V is TRBV27 and J is TRBJ2-1, with a tentative D call TRBD2 (6 bases). The V end lost 3 bases, the J end lost 9 bases, and 18 bases lay between the germline ends. Germline loops: CDR1 MNHEY, CDR2 SMNVEV (reference sequence). This CDR3 contains 15 residues. This CDR3 is CASSFRASARGEQFF. The CDR3 DNA is TGTGCCAGCAGTTTCCGGGCCTCAGCGCGGGGTGAGCAGTTCTTC.

CDR3 nucleotides: TGCGCCAGCACCCTGCGGGACAGGGAAAGTGGCTACACCTTC. It encodes CASTLRDRESGYTF. The chain is built from TRBV5-1 and TRBJ1-2, with 9 bases lining up with TRBD1. The V gene end was trimmed by 6 bases and the J gene end by 7 bases; junction bases not matched to a gene: 10. Germline CDR1 is SGHRS and CDR2 is YFSETQ. The CDR3 runs to 14 residues.

The chain uses TRBV28 and TRBJ2-5, with 9 bases that match TRBD2. The CDR3 sequence is 14 residues long. The ends lost 11 bases at V and 4 bases at J; junction bases unmatched: 11. Looked up from germline, CDR1 is MDHEN and CDR2 is SYDVKM. The CDR3 DNA reads TGTGCCGCAGGGGGAGCGGGAGGCCTAGAGACCCAGTACTTC. Encoded protein: CAAGGAGGLETQYF. The variable domain in full, with the rest retrieved from reference TRBV28 and TRBJ2-5, is DVKVTQSSRYLVKRTGEKVFLECVQDMDHENMFWYRQDPGLGLRLIYFSYDVKMKEKGDIPEGYSVSREKKERFSLILESASTNQTSMYLCAAGGAGGLETQYFGPGTRLLVL.

The rearrangement links TRBV11-2 to TRBJ2-5; D is possibly TRBD1 (8 bases). Germline loops: CDR1 SGHAT, CDR2 FQNNGV. CDR3 length: 16 amino acids. Trimming took off 0 bases at V and 4 bases at J, with 15 bases between the two ends. CDR3: CASSLDLDREGETQYF. The CDR3 nucleotides read TGTGCCAGCAGCTTAGATTTGGACAGGGAGGGAGAGACCCAGTACTTC.

This sequence joins TRBV7-2 and TRBJ2-3; maybe TRBD2 (6 bases). The CDR3 is made up of 16 amino acids. Between the trimmed V and J ends, which lost 2 bases and 1 base, there was a span of 13 bases. The germline gives CDR1 SGHTA, CDR2 FQGNSA. The CDR3 here is CASSLLGGWRTDTQYF. DNA for the CDR3: TGTGCCAGCAGCTTATTAGGAGGGTGGCGCACAGATACGCAGTATTTT. Full variable domain (rest looked up from reference TRBV7-2 and TRBJ2-3): GAGVSQSPSNKVTEKGKDVELRCDPISGHTALYWYRQSLGQGLEFLIYFQGNSAPDKSGLPSDRFSAERTGGSVSTLTIQRTQQEDSAVYLCASSLLGGWRTDTQYFGPGTRLTVL.

This rearrangement joins TRBV18 to TRBJ1-3; 9 bases are a match to TRBD1. The CDR3 has 16 amino acids. V gave up 2 bases and J gave up 2 bases; unmatched junction bases: 4. Germline CDR1 is KGHSH and CDR2 is LQKENI. The CDR3 region has the DNA TGTGCCAGCTCACCAACGGGACAGGGAACTGGAAACACCATATATTTT. It codes for CASSPTGQGTGNTIYF.

The chain couples TRBV5-8 to TRBJ2-1, with D tentatively TRBD1 (6 bases). Deletions cut 0 bases from V and 1 base from J, with 8 bases between. Germline values: CDR1 SGHTS, CDR2 YDEGEE. This CDR3 is 15 amino acids long. CDR3: CASSLEDSSYNEQFF. For the CDR3, the DNA is TGTGCCAGCAGCTTGGAGGACAGTTCCTACAATGAGCAGTTCTTC. The variable domain in full, with the rest retrieved from reference TRBV5-8 and TRBJ2-1, is EAGVTQSPTHLIKTRGQQATLRCSPISGHTSVYWYQQALGLGLQFLLWYDEGEERNRGNFPPRFSGRQFPNYSSELNVNALELEDSALYLCASSLEDSSYNEQFFGPGTRLTVL.

The CDR3 DNA is TGTGCCAGCAGCTCAGGACTAGCGGGAGTCGTAGCAGATACGCAGTATTTT. Translated: CASSSGLAGVVADTQYF. The chain is built from TRBV13 and TRBJ2-3; 13 nucleotides align to TRBD2. This CDR3 is 17 amino acids long. The junction had 8 bases not matched to a gene; V was cut back by 4 bases and J by 4 bases. Germline lookup yields CDR1 PRHDT and CDR2 FYEKMQ (reference sequence).

V gene TRBV6-5 combines with J gene TRBJ2-5, with D perhaps matching TRBD1 (6 bases). Germline CDR1 reads MNHEY; CDR2 reads SVGAGI. The CDR3 runs 14 residues. V dropped 8 bases and J dropped 2 bases, with 15 bases sitting between them. The chain's CDR3 is CASSTSGVQETQYF. The CDR3 DNA is TGTGCCAGCTCTACATCAGGGGTTCAAGAGACCCAGTACTTC.

This rearrangement joins TRBV28 to TRBJ1-3, with D possibly matching TRBD1 (5 bases). This CDR3 has 15 amino acids. Germline V gene sequence: CDR1 MDHEN, CDR2 SYDVKM. Between the trimmed V and J ends, which lost 3 bases and 1 base, there was a span of 10 bases. DNA for the CDR3: TGTGCCAGCAGTTTCCGGGGGGGGTCTGGAAACACCATATATTTT. It specifies CASSFRGGSGNTIYF.

The CDR3 loop is CSGGPSEADTQYF. The DNA of the CDR3 is TGCAGCGGTGGCCCGTCTGAGGCAGATACGCAGTATTTT. J is TRBJ2-3 and V is TRBV29-1; D unresolved. The CDR3 loop spans 13 amino acids. V lost 7 bases to trimming and J lost 4 bases, with 15 bases between them. Germline CDR1 reads SQVTM; CDR2 reads ANQGSEA.

This clone appeared a few times. CDR3 sequence: CASGRRGYTF. CDR3 sequence (DNA): TGTGCCAGCGGGAGGAGGGGCTACACCTTC. This sequence joins TRBV28 and TRBJ1-2; D is unclear. Germline CDR1 MDHEN, CDR2 SYDVKM. Trimming stripped 8 bases from V and 8 bases from J, with 9 bases between. CDR3 length: 10 residues.

The rearrangement links TRBV28 to TRBJ1-1; 7 nucleotides agree with TRBD1. CDR1 and CDR2 from the germline V gene are MDHEN and SYDVKM. With 6 bases clipped from V and 6 bases from J, the junction kept 13 bases outside the gene matches. The CDR3 covers 15 residues. CDR3 in DNA: TGTGCCAGCAGCATAATCACGACAGGGCCGGCTGAAGCTTTCTTT. The encoded protein is CASSIITTGPAEAFF.

The CDR3 bases are TGCAGCGGAGGGGGAGGGCTTTTCAATGAGCAGTTCTTC. This sequence encodes CSGGGGLFNEQFF. The gene calls are TRBV29-1 and TRBJ2-1; D perhaps matches TRBD2 (7 bases). Trimming shortened V by 7 bases and J by 6 bases, and 16 bases separated the two germline ends. Germline V gene sequence: CDR1 SQVTM, CDR2 ANQGSEA. The CDR3 contains 13 residues.

The gene calls are TRBV23-1 and TRBJ2-1; D is ambiguous. TRBV23-1 counts as an open reading frame of uncertain function. Between the trimmed V and J ends, which lost 3 bases and 8 bases, there was a span of 23 bases. CDR3 length: 17 amino acids. The CDR3 reads CASSHSTLSVWFDEQFF. The CDR3 nucleotides read TGCGCCAGCAGTCACTCCACACTAAGCGTTTGGTTCGATGAGCAGTTCTTC.

This chain connects TRBV4-2 to TRBJ1-1, with TRBD1 identical over 7 bases. CDR3 length equals 19 residues. J was trimmed by 1 base and V by 0 bases; bases with no gene match: 14. Germline V gene lookup returns CDR1 LGHNA and CDR2 YNFKEQ. The CDR3 DNA reads as TGTGCCAGCAGCCAAGATCGAGGTATATCGGGACAGACGAACACTGAAGCTTTCTTT. Translating gives CASSQDRGISGQTNTEAFF.

The rearrangement joins TRBV27 to TRBJ2-7, with 8 bases aligning to TRBD1. The CDR3 spans 13 residues. CDR1 and CDR2 from the germline V gene are MNHEY and SMNVEV (reference sequence). V shed 4 bases and J 3 bases; nucleotides not matched to a gene: 2. CDR3 protein: CASSWDRYYEQYF. CDR3 in DNA: TGTGCCAGCAGTTGGGACAGGTACTACGAGCAGTACTTC.

This CDR3 reads CASSLTTGSGANVLTF. The CDR3 nucleotides read TGCGCCAGCAGCTTGACGACAGGGTCTGGGGCCAACGTCCTGACTTTC. The chain employs TRBV5-1 and TRBJ2-6, with 7 bases that match TRBD1. The ends lost 1 base at V and 1 base at J; junction bases unmatched: 2. The germline gives CDR1 SGHRS, CDR2 YFSETQ. The length of the CDR3 is 16 residues. Combining the CDR3 with reference TRBV5-1 and TRBJ2-6 gives the whole variable domain KAGVTQTPRYLIKTRGQQVTLSCSPISGHRSVSWYQQTPGQGLQFLFEYFSETQRNKGNFPGRFSGRQFSNSRSEMNVSTLELGDSALYLCASSLTTGSGANVLTFGAGSRLTVL.

The V and J genes are TRBV6-6 and TRBJ2-7; 11 positions match TRBD2. There are 14 residues in the CDR3. Losses at the gene ends were 5 bases for V and 2 bases for J; bases not matched to a gene: 2. Per germline, CDR1 MNHNY and CDR2 SVGAGI (reference sequence). CDR3 loop: CASSRTSGPYEQYF. CDR3 DNA sequence: TGTGCCAGCAGTCGGACTAGCGGGCCCTACGAGCAGTACTTC.

This sequence joins TRBV3-1 (or the pseudogene TRBV3-2) and TRBJ2-2; D might be TRBD2 (6 bases). Germline V gene lookup returns CDR1 LGHDT and CDR2 YNNKEL (reference sequence). The CDR3 extends over 14 amino acids. The V gene lost 1 base and the J gene lost 5 bases, with 8 bases spanning the gap. This CDR3 reads CASSQGTNTGELFF. The CDR3 coding sequence is TGTGCCAGCAGCCAAGGGACTAATACCGGGGAGCTGTTTTTT.

This clone came up a few times. V gene TRBV5-1 combines with J gene TRBJ2-1; 12 bases agree with TRBD1. The CDR3 is made up of 15 amino acids. Germline CDR1 and CDR2: SGHRS and YFSETQ. The ends lost 3 bases at V and 7 bases at J; junction bases unmatched: 5. The CDR3 loop is CASSSPGQGANEQFF. The DNA for the CDR3 is TGCGCCAGCAGCTCTCCGGGACAGGGGGCGAATGAGCAGTTCTTC.